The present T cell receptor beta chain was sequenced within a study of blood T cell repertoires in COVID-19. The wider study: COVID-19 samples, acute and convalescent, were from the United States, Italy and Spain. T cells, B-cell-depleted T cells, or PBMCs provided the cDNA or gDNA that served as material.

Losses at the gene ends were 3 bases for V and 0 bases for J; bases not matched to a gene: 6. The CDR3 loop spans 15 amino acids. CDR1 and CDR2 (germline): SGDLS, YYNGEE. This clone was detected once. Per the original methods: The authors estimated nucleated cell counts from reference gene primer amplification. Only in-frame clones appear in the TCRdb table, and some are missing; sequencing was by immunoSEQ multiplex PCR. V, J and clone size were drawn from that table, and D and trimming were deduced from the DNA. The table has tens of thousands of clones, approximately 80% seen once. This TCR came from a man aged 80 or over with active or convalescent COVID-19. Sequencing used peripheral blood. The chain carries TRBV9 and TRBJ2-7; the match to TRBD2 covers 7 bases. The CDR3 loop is CASSALAGSSYEQYF. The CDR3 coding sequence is TGTGCCAGCAGCGCGTTAGCGGGTAGCTCCTACGAGCAGTACTTC. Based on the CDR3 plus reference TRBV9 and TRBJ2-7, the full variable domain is DSGVTQTPKHLITATGQRVTLRCSPRSGDLSVYWYQQSLDQGLQFLIQYYNGEERAKGNILERFSAQQFPDLHSELNLSSLELGDSALYFCASSALAGSSYEQYFGPGTRLTVT.